The text below deals with one T cell receptor beta chain. Antigen: not known. Germline lookup yields CDR1 SGHRS and CDR2 YFSETQ. V gave up 4 bases and J gave up 5 bases; unmatched junction bases: 11. The CDR3 has 16 residues. TCRdb recomputed calls from the reads with MiXCR, one row per CDR3 protein. The repertoire consists of approximately 470,000 distinct CDR3 sequences, with 42% occurring once and the leading ten covering about 41%. The data were taken from a study of T cell repertoires in cytomegalovirus infection. Study at large: Recently identified HLA-C-restricted CMV epitopes were used, and well-studied HLA-B-restricted CMV epitopes were used as well. Matching HLA type and CMV infection were both indicated by public TCR beta signatures.

The study's findings and limits: Summed public TCR beta family frequency identified CMV carriers bearing the relevant HLA.

The sequence was obtained from a human donor in good health (CMV status not recorded). Some clones in this sample may be carry-over from other donors' samples. The sequenced sample was cultured PBMCs, obtained from culture after CMV antigen stimulation. The gene calls are TRBV5-1 and TRBJ2-3; 9 bases align to TRBD2. Written as DNA, the CDR3 is TGCGCCAGCAGCCCTCCCGGCGGGGGGGCCGGAGATACGCAGTATTTT. It yields the protein CASSPPGGGAGDTQYF. Full variable domain (rest looked up from reference TRBV5-1 and TRBJ2-3): KAGVTQTPRYLIKTRGQQVTLSCSPISGHRSVSWYQQTPGQGLQFLFEYFSETQRNKGNFPGRFSGRQFSNSRSEMNVSTLELGDSALYLCASSPPGGGAGDTQYFGPGTRLTVL.